This is a list of T cell receptor beta chains from one sample in a study of Tregs in tolerant kidney transplant recipients. Antigen specificity for these receptors is unknown. Produced via immunoSEQ multiplex PCR; TCRdb's table is partial and in-frame only. This table has roughly 16,000 clones, about two thirds appearing once. Material for sequencing was Tregs from blood cultured with allogeneic cells. The receptors shown here come from a human donor in good health. Each CDR3 is given with its conserved first and last residue. Fields, in order: CDR3 protein, CDR3 DNA, J gene, D gene, V gene, clone size. The D gene is left open where the match is weak. Some rows mark clone size as missing; the rest say once, few, many or name a class of expanded clone.

CDR3 protein: CASSPPGLDGTQYF
CDR3 DNA: TGTGCCAGCAGTCCGCCGGGCCTCGATGGGACCCAGTACTTC
J gene: TRBJ2-5
D gene: .
V gene: TRBV27
clone size: .

CDR3 protein: CASSSHPIGSGNTIYF
CDR3 DNA: TGTGCCAGCAGCTCTCACCCGATAGGATCTGGAAACACCATATATTTT
J gene: TRBJ1-3
D gene: .
V gene: TRBV7-2
clone size: .

CDR3 protein: CASRRGGREQYF
CDR3 DNA: TGTGCCAGCAGACGAGGGGGGCGTGAGCAGTACTTC
J gene: TRBJ2-7
D gene: .
V gene: TRBV11-1
clone size: .

CDR3 protein: CASSPVARETQYF
CDR3 DNA: TGTGCCAGCAGCCCGGTGGCAAGAGAGACCCAGTACTTC
J gene: TRBJ2-5
D gene: .
V gene: TRBV7-9
clone size: .

CDR3 protein: CASSVDYEQFF
CDR3 DNA: TGTGCCAGCAGCGTAGACTATGAGCAGTTCTTC
J gene: TRBJ2-1
D gene: .
V gene: TRBV9
clone size: few

CDR3 protein: CASSRGGSPLHF
CDR3 DNA: TGTGCCAGCAGCAGGGGTGGCTCACCCCTCCACTTT
J gene: TRBJ1-6
D gene: .
V gene: TRBV6-5
clone size: medium-sized

CDR3 protein: CASSFTFGEKLFF
CDR3 DNA: TGTGCCAGCAGCTTTACTTTCGGTGAAAAACTGTTTTTT
J gene: TRBJ1-4
D gene: .
V gene: TRBV5-6
clone size: few

CDR3 protein: CRDQDRGDYGYTF
CDR3 DNA: TGCAGGGACCAGGACAGGGGTGACTATGGCTACACCTTC
J gene: TRBJ1-2
D gene: TRBD1
V gene: TRBV29-1
clone size: .

CDR3 protein: CASSYSGGATYEQYF
CDR3 DNA: TGTGCCAGCAGTTACTCAGGGGGGGCCACATACGAGCAGTACTTC
J gene: TRBJ2-7
D gene: .
V gene: TRBV6-6
clone size: few

CDR3 protein: CASVGGVTDTQYF
CDR3 DNA: TGTGCCAGCGTGGGGGGCGTCACAGATACGCAGTATTTT
J gene: TRBJ2-3
D gene: .
V gene: TRBV27
clone size: .

CDR3 protein: CASSVRVSDTSSYEQYF
CDR3 DNA: TGTGCCAGCAGTGTACGAGTCTCCGACACTAGCTCCTACGAGCAGTACTTC
J gene: TRBJ2-7
D gene: .
V gene: TRBV6-1
clone size: .

CDR3 protein: CASSHGGGPSRTGELFF
CDR3 DNA: TGTGCCAGCTCCCACGGAGGGGGACCGTCACGCACCGGGGAGCTGTTTTTT
J gene: TRBJ2-2
D gene: .
V gene: TRBV18
clone size: medium-sized

CDR3 protein: CASSWADGSYEQYF
CDR3 DNA: TGTGCCAGCAGCTGGGCGGACGGTTCCTACGAGCAGTACTTC
J gene: TRBJ2-7
D gene: .
V gene: TRBV5-8
clone size: few

CDR3 protein: CASRPTGASAGNTIYF
CDR3 DNA: TGCGCCAGCAGACCCACAGGGGCGTCGGCTGGAAACACCATATATTTT
J gene: TRBJ1-3
D gene: TRBD1
V gene: TRBV5-1
clone size: .

CDR3 protein: CASSLTGLAKNIQYF
CDR3 DNA: TGTGCCAGCAGCTTAACAGGGCTAGCCAAAAACATTCAGTACTTC
J gene: TRBJ2-4
D gene: .
V gene: TRBV7-9
clone size: .

CDR3 protein: CASSVSRYNQPQHF
CDR3 DNA: TGTGCCAGCAGTGTCTCTAGATACAATCAGCCCCAGCATTTT
J gene: TRBJ1-5
D gene: .
V gene: TRBV2
clone size: .

CDR3 protein: CASSVDRFYNEQFF
CDR3 DNA: TGTGCCAGCAGCGTTGACAGGTTCTACAATGAGCAGTTCTTC
J gene: TRBJ2-1
D gene: .
V gene: TRBV9
clone size: once

CDR3 protein: CASSLGASTDTQYF
CDR3 DNA: TGTGCCAGCAGCTTAGGCGCCTCGACAGATACGCAGTATTTT
J gene: TRBJ2-3
D gene: .
V gene: TRBV11-3
clone size: .

CDR3 protein: CAWSRSRANQPQHF
CDR3 DNA: TGTGCCTGGAGTCGGAGCAGGGCCAATCAGCCCCAGCATTTT
J gene: TRBJ1-5
D gene: .
V gene: TRBV30
clone size: few

CDR3 protein: CASSLDLRTTGELFF
CDR3 DNA: TGTGCCAGCAGCTTAGATCTGCGGACCACCGGGGAGCTGTTTTTT
J gene: TRBJ2-2
D gene: .
V gene: TRBV7-8
clone size: few

CDR3 protein: CASSLAVGGEYYGYTF
CDR3 DNA: TGTGCCAGCAGCCTTGCGGTTGGGGGCGAGTACTATGGCTACACCTTC
J gene: TRBJ1-2
D gene: .
V gene: TRBV9
clone size: .

CDR3 protein: CASSSPDRGFYGYTF
CDR3 DNA: TGTGCCAGCAGTAGCCCGGACAGGGGCTTCTATGGCTACACCTTC
J gene: TRBJ1-2
D gene: TRBD1
V gene: TRBV7-3
clone size: .

CDR3 protein: CASSLGFSRTSGNTIYF
CDR3 DNA: TGTGCCAGCAGCTTAGGTTTTTCGAGGACCTCTGGAAACACCATATATTTT
J gene: TRBJ1-3
D gene: .
V gene: TRBV7-6
clone size: .

CDR3 protein: CASSLRWNSGNTIYF
CDR3 DNA: TGTGCCAGCAGCTTAAGGTGGAACTCTGGAAACACCATATATTTT
J gene: TRBJ1-3
D gene: .
V gene: TRBV11-1
clone size: once

CDR3 protein: CASSSREANTEAFF
CDR3 DNA: TGCGCCAGCAGCTCCAGGGAAGCGAACACTGAAGCTTTCTTT
J gene: TRBJ1-1
D gene: .
V gene: TRBV5-1
clone size: medium-sized

CDR3 protein: CASSYGPTASYEQYF
CDR3 DNA: TGTGCCAGCAGCTATGGGCCGACAGCGTCCTACGAGCAGTACTTC
J gene: TRBJ2-7
D gene: .
V gene: TRBV7-2
clone size: medium-sized

CDR3 protein: CASSPKPPSTNYGYTF
CDR3 DNA: TGTGCCAGCAGCCCCAAACCCCCCAGTACTAACTATGGCTACACCTTC
J gene: TRBJ1-2
D gene: .
V gene: TRBV7-2
clone size: medium-sized

CDR3 protein: CASSPRVNTEAFF
CDR3 DNA: TGTGCCAGCAGCCCCAGGGTGAACACTGAAGCTTTCTTT
J gene: TRBJ1-1
D gene: .
V gene: TRBV7-8
clone size: .

CDR3 protein: CASSFRSPRDSYWGYEQYF
CDR3 DNA: TGTGCTAGCAGCTTCCGTAGCCCCCGGGACTCCTATTGGGGTTACGAGCAGTACTTC
J gene: TRBJ2-7
D gene: .
V gene: TRBV7-7
clone size: .

CDR3 protein: CASSPPQGSYNEQFF
CDR3 DNA: TGTGCCAGCAGCCCACCCCAGGGGAGCTACAATGAGCAGTTCTTC
J gene: TRBJ2-1
D gene: .
V gene: TRBV5-4
clone size: .

CDR3 protein: CASSLAYLSEQFF
CDR3 DNA: TGTGCCAGCAGCTTAGCGTACTTGAGTGAGCAGTTCTTC
J gene: TRBJ2-1
D gene: .
V gene: TRBV7-6
clone size: .

CDR3 protein: CASSLNRNYGYTF
CDR3 DNA: TGTGCCAGCAGTTTGAACAGGAACTATGGCTACACCTTC
J gene: TRBJ1-2
D gene: .
V gene: TRBV27
clone size: .

CDR3 protein: CASRTGTGGAGYTF
CDR3 DNA: TGTGCCAGCAGGACCGGGACAGGGGGCGCTGGCTACACCTTC
J gene: TRBJ1-2
D gene: TRBD1
V gene: TRBV6-5
clone size: many

CDR3 protein: CASSRGGSPLHF
CDR3 DNA: TGTGCCAGCAGCAGGGGTGGCTCACCCCTCCACTTT
J gene: TRBJ1-6
D gene: .
V gene: TRBV6-6
clone size: .

CDR3 protein: CASSWGWGPGPGGTEAFF
CDR3 DNA: TGTGCCAGCAGCTGGGGATGGGGACCAGGGCCTGGCGGCACTGAAGCTTTCTTT
J gene: TRBJ1-1
D gene: .
V gene: TRBV11-2
clone size: once

CDR3 protein: CASSPSPSYEQYF
CDR3 DNA: TGTGCCAGCTCTCCTTCCCCATCCTACGAGCAGTACTTC
J gene: TRBJ2-7
D gene: .
V gene: TRBV18
clone size: .

CDR3 protein: CASSLAAGPSGEQFF
CDR3 DNA: TGTGCCAGCAGCTTAGCAGCGGGGCCGTCCGGTGAGCAGTTCTTC
J gene: TRBJ2-1
D gene: TRBD2
V gene: TRBV7-9
clone size: .

CDR3 protein: CASGRGYNEQFF
CDR3 DNA: TGCGCCAGCGGGCGGGGTTACAATGAGCAGTTCTTC
J gene: TRBJ2-1
D gene: .
V gene: TRBV4-1
clone size: .

CDR3 protein: CASSPLAGGPNEQFF
CDR3 DNA: TGCGCCAGCAGCCCACTAGCGGGAGGGCCCAATGAGCAGTTCTTC
J gene: TRBJ2-1
D gene: TRBD2
V gene: TRBV5-1
clone size: once

CDR3 protein: CASSPRRGNIQYF
CDR3 DNA: TGTGCCAGCAGCCCCCGGCGAGGAAACATTCAGTACTTC
J gene: TRBJ2-4
D gene: .
V gene: TRBV7-2
clone size: .

CDR3 protein: CASSQGTGRSTDTQYF
CDR3 DNA: TGTGCCAGCAGCCAAGGGACGGGAAGAAGCACAGATACGCAGTATTTT
J gene: TRBJ2-3
D gene: .
V gene: TRBV4-2
clone size: few

CDR3 protein: CASGRVDEQYF
CDR3 DNA: TGTGCCAGCGGCAGGGTCGACGAGCAGTACTTC
J gene: TRBJ2-7
D gene: .
V gene: TRBV6-1
clone size: few

CDR3 protein: CASKVGASAYNEQFF
CDR3 DNA: TGTGCCAGCAAGGTCGGGGCTAGCGCATACAATGAGCAGTTCTTC
J gene: TRBJ2-1
D gene: .
V gene: TRBV6-1
clone size: .

CDR3 protein: CTSSQDGGGRLSTDTQYF
CDR3 DNA: TGCACCAGCAGCCAAGACGGGGGGGGCCGCCTGAGCACAGATACGCAGTATTTT
J gene: TRBJ2-3
D gene: .
V gene: TRBV1
clone size: .

CDR3 protein: CSVAQGDQPQHF
CDR3 DNA: TGCAGCGTCGCACAGGGGGATCAGCCCCAGCATTTT
J gene: TRBJ1-5
D gene: TRBD1
V gene: TRBV29-1
clone size: .

CDR3 protein: CSVAFGVGRTTGELFF
CDR3 DNA: TGCAGCGTTGCTTTTGGCGTCGGCCGTACGACCGGGGAGCTGTTTTTT
J gene: TRBJ2-2
D gene: .
V gene: TRBV29-1
clone size: .

CDR3 protein: CASSIATINSNQPQHF
CDR3 DNA: TGTGCCAGTAGTATAGCCACAATTAATAGCAATCAGCCCCAGCATTTT
J gene: TRBJ1-5
D gene: .
V gene: TRBV19
clone size: .

CDR3 protein: CASSPVLQETQYF
CDR3 DNA: TGTGCCAGCAGTCCCGTCCTCCAAGAGACCCAGTACTTC
J gene: TRBJ2-5
D gene: .
V gene: TRBV6-5
clone size: .

CDR3 protein: CASSIPGGVLNTEAFF
CDR3 DNA: TGTGCCAGTAGCATCCCAGGGGGCGTTCTGAACACTGAAGCTTTCTTT
J gene: TRBJ1-1
D gene: TRBD1
V gene: TRBV11-2
clone size: .

CDR3 protein: CASSIVGQGRGELFF
CDR3 DNA: TGTGCCAGTAGTATAGTGGGACAGGGTCGAGGGGAGCTGTTTTTT
J gene: TRBJ2-2
D gene: TRBD1
V gene: TRBV19
clone size: .

CDR3 protein: CSGTVRRNTEAFF
CDR3 DNA: TGCAGCGGGACAGTCCGGAGGAACACTGAAGCTTTCTTT
J gene: TRBJ1-1
D gene: .
V gene: TRBV29-1
clone size: few

CDR3 protein: CASSTRRAHNEKLFF
CDR3 DNA: TGTGCCAGCAGCACCCGAAGGGCCCATAATGAAAAACTGTTTTTT
J gene: TRBJ1-4
D gene: .
V gene: TRBV9
clone size: .

CDR3 protein: CASTLGGTGELFF
CDR3 DNA: TGTGCCAGCACACTCGGCGGGACCGGGGAGCTGTTTTTT
J gene: TRBJ2-2
D gene: .
V gene: TRBV6-5
clone size: few

CDR3 protein: CAGERDAADTQYF
CDR3 DNA: TGTGCCGGTGAAAGGGACGCGGCAGATACGCAGTATTTT
J gene: TRBJ2-3
D gene: .
V gene: TRBV2
clone size: .

CDR3 protein: CASSLIAGGYEQYF
CDR3 DNA: TGTGCCAGCAGTCTCATAGCGGGAGGTTACGAGCAGTACTTC
J gene: TRBJ2-7
D gene: TRBD2
V gene: TRBV6-1
clone size: few

CDR3 protein: CASSGLARTSETQYF
CDR3 DNA: TGTGCCAGCAGTGGACTAGCGAGGACCTCGGAGACCCAGTACTTC
J gene: TRBJ2-5
D gene: TRBD2
V gene: TRBV6-5
clone size: few